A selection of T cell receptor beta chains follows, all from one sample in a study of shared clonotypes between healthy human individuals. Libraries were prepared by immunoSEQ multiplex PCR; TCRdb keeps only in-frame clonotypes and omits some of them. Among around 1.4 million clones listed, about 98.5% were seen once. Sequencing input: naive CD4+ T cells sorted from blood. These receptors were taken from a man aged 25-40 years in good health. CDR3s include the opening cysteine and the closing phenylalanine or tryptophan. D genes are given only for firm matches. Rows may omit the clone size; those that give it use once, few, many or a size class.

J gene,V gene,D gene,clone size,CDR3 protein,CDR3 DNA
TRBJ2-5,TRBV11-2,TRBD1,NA,CASSLRTGYQETQYF,TGTGCCAGCAGCTTACGGACAGGGTACCAAGAGACCCAGTACTTC
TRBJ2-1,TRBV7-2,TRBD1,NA,CASSLAGTAQGANEQFF,TGTGCCAGCAGCTTAGCGGGGACAGCCCAAGGGGCTAATGAGCAGTTCTTC
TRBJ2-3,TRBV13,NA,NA,CASSLSRGTNTQYF,TGTGCCAGCAGCTTAAGTCGTGGGACCAATACGCAGTATTTT
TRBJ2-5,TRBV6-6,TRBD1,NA,CASSYSGDRDRKTQYF,TGTGCCAGCAGTTACTCGGGGGACAGGGATAGGAAGACCCAGTACTTC
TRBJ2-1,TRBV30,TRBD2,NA,CAWSASGTYNEQFF,TGTGCCTGGAGTGCTAGCGGGACCTACAATGAGCAGTTCTTC
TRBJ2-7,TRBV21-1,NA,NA,CASSPGTSGRAYEQYF,TGTGCCAGCAGCCCGGGGACTAGCGGGAGGGCCTACGAGCAGTACTTC
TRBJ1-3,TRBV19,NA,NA,CASSIRTDLLSGNTIYF,TGTGCCAGTAGTATCAGGACAGATCTCCTCTCTGGAAACACCATATATTTT
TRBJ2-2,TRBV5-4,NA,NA,CASSPGSTGELFF,TGTGCCAGCAGCCCCGGGAGCACCGGGGAGCTGTTTTTT
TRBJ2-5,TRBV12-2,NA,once,CASRLTSRHHPETQYF,TGTGCAAGTCGCTTAACCTCCAGGCACCATCCAGAGACCCAGTACTTC
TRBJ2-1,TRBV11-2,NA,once,CASRSLKGAYNEQFF,TGTGCCAGCAGATCACTCAAGGGGGCCTACAATGAGCAGTTCTTC
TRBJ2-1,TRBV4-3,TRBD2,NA,CASSQELAGYNEQFF,TGCGCCAGCAGCCAAGAACTAGCGGGGTACAATGAGCAGTTCTTC
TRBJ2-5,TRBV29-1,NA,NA,CSVVGGKDQETQYF,TGCAGCGTTGTCGGGGGAAAAGACCAAGAGACCCAGTACTTC
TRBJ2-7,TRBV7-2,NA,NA,CASSLTPTHLSYEQYF,TGTGCCAGCAGCTTAACTCCGACCCACCTCTCCTACGAGCAGTACTTC